This T cell receptor beta chain was sequenced for a study of technical replicates of blood from a handful of donors. The method was immunoSEQ multiplex PCR; TCRdb's version includes in-frame clones alone and lacks a portion of them. The sample lists 60,000 to 80,000 clones; approximately 90% were seen once. Germline loops: CDR1 SQVTM, CDR2 ANQGSEA. The length of the CDR3 is 18 residues. V gave up 6 bases and J gave up 4 bases; unmatched junction bases: 17. Sequenced sample: PBMCs. The clonotype comes from a human donor in good health. Some clones in this sample may be carry-over from other donors' samples. The V and J genes are TRBV29-1 and TRBJ2-3; 12 nucleotides line up with TRBD2. In DNA, the CDR3 is TGCAGCGTCGCTATCCTTACGACTAGCGGGAGTGGGGCAGATACGCAGTATTTT. Encoded protein: CSVAILTTSGSGADTQYF.